Each of the 16 T cell receptor beta chains below was sequenced from the same sample in a study of blood T cell repertoires in COVID-19. Assay used: immunoSEQ multiplex PCR; TCRdb lists only in-frame clones, some missing. Of a few hundred thousand clones detected, over 75% appear once; the ten largest clones hold approximately 1.5%. The sequenced sample consisted of PBMCs or T cells enriched from blood (not recorded which). The receptors derive from a woman in her late teens or twenties who had been exposed to COVID-19.

This clone was picked up one time. This chain joins TRBV28 and TRBJ2-3, with D perhaps matching TRBD1 (6 bases). CDR1 and CDR2 from the germline V gene are MDHEN and SYDVKM. There are 15 residues in the CDR3. V lost 7 bases to trimming and J lost 3 bases, with 17 bases between them. The CDR3 reads CASTQGLSRTDTQYF. DNA for the CDR3: TGTGCCAGCACCCAGGGGCTATCCAGGACAGATACGCAGTATTTT.

This clone turned up a few times. The CDR3 spells CASSLRGRGETQYF. CDR3 nucleotide sequence: TGTGCCAGCAGCTTACGAGGACGGGGAGAGACCCAGTACTTC. The rearrangement uses TRBV7-8 and TRBJ2-5; TRBD2 might be the D (5 bases). The CDR3 length is 14 residues. Germline V gene data show CDR1 as SGHVS and CDR2 as FQNEAQ. Trimming removed 2 bases from V and 4 bases from J, with 11 bases in between. Full variable domain (missing parts from reference TRBV7-8 and TRBJ2-5): GAGVSQSPRYKVAKRGQDVALRCDPISGHVSLFWYQQALGQGPEFLTYFQNEAQLDKSGLPSDRFFAERPEGSVSTLKIQRTQQEDSAVYLCASSLRGRGETQYFGPGTRLLVL.

The chain joins TRBV4-1 to TRBJ2-7, with TRBD2 as a possible D gene (5 bases). Looked up from germline, CDR1 is MGHRA and CDR2 is YSYEKL. V was cut by 3 bases and J by 5 bases, with 14 bases left in between. This CDR3 spans 14 amino acids. The CDR3 sequence is CASSHEGVLDEQYF. CDR3 sequence (DNA): TGCGCCAGCAGCCATGAGGGCGTGCTAGACGAGCAGTACTTC.

The rearrangement joins TRBV10-3 to TRBJ1-4; the D gene is possibly TRBD1 (5 bases). V dropped 0 bases and J dropped 6 bases, with 14 bases sitting between them. Germline V gene sequence: CDR1 ENHRY, CDR2 SYGVKD. CDR3 length equals 16 residues. CDR3 bases: TGTGCCATCAGTGAGTCGAGCGGGGCCCCTTATGAAAAACTGTTTTTT. Encoded protein: CAISESSGAPYEKLFF.

The chain couples TRBV27 to TRBJ1-4; 7 bases are a match to TRBD1. Germline V lookup: CDR1 MNHEY, CDR2 SMNVEV (reference sequence). The V segment lost 7 bases and the J segment 5 bases; nucleotides outside the gene matches: 4. CDR3 length: 13 amino acids. The CDR3 protein is CASKDRANEKLFF. In DNA form, the CDR3 reads TGTGCCAGCAAAGACAGGGCGAATGAAAAACTGTTTTTT.

The chain uses TRBV7-2 and TRBJ2-1, with TRBD1 matching over 7 bases. Germline trimming cut 7 bases from V and 0 bases from J; bases unmatched to any gene: 18. Germline CDR1 SGHTA, CDR2 FQGNSA. CDR3 length equals 19 residues. This chain's CDR3 is CASTGTERGGGRSYNEQFF. Written as DNA, the CDR3 is TGTGCCAGCACCGGGACAGAGAGGGGCGGCGGCCGCTCCTACAATGAGCAGTTCTTC.

The rearrangement joins TRBV2 to TRBJ1-3; no clear D. V was cut by 7 bases and J by 0 bases, with 10 bases left in between. This CDR3 spans 14 amino acids. The germline gives CDR1 SNHLY, CDR2 FYNNEI. The CDR3 nucleotides are TGTGCCAGCAAGCACGGCGGCTCTGGAAACACCATATATTTT. It encodes CASKHGGSGNTIYF.

A remark on this clone: Other nucleotide sequences in the sample specify the same CDR3. V usage is TRBV7-8 and J usage is TRBJ2-7, with no clear D. V was clipped by 5 bases and J by 1 base, with 6 bases between them. The CDR3 contains 12 residues. In germline, CDR1 is SGHVS, CDR2 FQNEAQ. The CDR3 loop is CASSPGSYEQYF. In nucleotides, the CDR3 is TGTGCCAGCAGCCCAGGATCCTACGAGCAGTACTTC.

The chain joins TRBV7-3 to TRBJ2-3; D is uncertain. Per the germline V gene, CDR1 is SGHTA and CDR2 is FQGTGA. V gave up 2 bases and J gave up 6 bases, with 9 bases separating them. CDR3 length: 13 amino acids. CDR3 bases: TGTGCCAGCAGCTTATCCCCCTCCGATACGCAGTATTTT. Translated, it gives CASSLSPSDTQYF.

This clone was counted a single time. The V call is TRBV28, the J call TRBJ2-2, with D possibly TRBD2 on 5 matching bases. Trimming took 8 bases from V and 4 from J, leaving 8 bases between them. CDR3 size: 12 residues. Per germline, CDR1 MDHEN and CDR2 SYDVKM. The CDR3 nucleotides read TGTGCCAGCTTCGGACTCACCGGGGAGCTGTTTTTT. Translating it yields CASFGLTGELFF.

The chain carries TRBV6-5 and TRBJ1-6; 10 bases line up with TRBD1. V shed 8 bases, J shed 6 bases, and the junction held 1 base outside the gene matches. Germline values: CDR1 MNHEY, CDR2 SVGAGI. CDR3 length equals 13 residues. The CDR3 DNA reads TGTGCCAGCGGGGACAGGGGTAATTCACCCCTCCACTTT. Its protein is CASGDRGNSPLHF.

V usage is TRBV6-4 and J usage is TRBJ2-7, with D possibly being TRBD2 (6 bases). CDR1 and CDR2 (germline): MRHNA, SNTAGT. The CDR3 extends over 13 amino acids. Deletions cut 11 bases from V and 6 bases from J, with 20 bases between. The CDR3 protein is CALLGGQLPEQYF. The DNA for the CDR3 is TGTGCCCTCCTGGGAGGCCAACTCCCCGAGCAGTACTTC.

The rearrangement joins TRBV6-2 or TRBV6-3 to TRBJ2-4; no firm D call. Trimming left V 0 bases short and J 0 bases short, with 12 bases between. This CDR3 has 17 residues. Germline loops: CDR1 MNHEY, CDR2 SVGEGT. CDR3 DNA sequence: TGTGCCAGCAGTTACTCCGAACTAATACTAGCCAAAAACATTCAGTACTTC. It translates to CASSYSELILAKNIQYF.

The chain joins TRBV28 to TRBJ2-7; D may be TRBD2 (6 bases). Between the trimmed V and J ends, which lost 3 bases and 0 bases, there was a span of 24 bases. Germline lookup yields CDR1 MDHEN and CDR2 SYDVKM. The CDR3 extends over 19 amino acids. The CDR3 protein is CASSFDRRDLMTSSYEQYF. The DNA for the CDR3 is TGTGCCAGCAGTTTCGACCGACGGGACTTAATGACCAGCTCCTACGAGCAGTACTTC.

The genes are TRBV19 and TRBJ2-1; D possibly corresponds to TRBD1 (5 bases). V lost 7 bases, J lost 7 bases, and 20 bases lay in between. CDR3 length: 15 amino acids. Per the germline V gene, CDR1 is LNHDA and CDR2 is SQIVND (reference sequence). The CDR3 DNA reads as TGTGCCAGTACCAAAAGTAGGGCAGGGCTGAATGAGCAGTTCTTC. Residues: CASTKSRAGLNEQFF.

This clone was recorded a few times. This chain joins TRBV5-1 and TRBJ1-4; maybe TRBD1 (5 bases). Germline CDR1 is SGHRS and CDR2 is YFSETQ. CDR3 length equals 15 residues. Trimming pared 1 base from V and 8 bases from J, leaving 15 bases between. As DNA, the CDR3 is TGCGCCAGCAGCTTGTCCTCAGGCGGGGGGGAAAAACTGTTTTTT. Its protein product is CASSLSSGGGEKLFF.